In this sample, the clone carrying this TCR beta chain is medium-sized (0.01 to 0.1%). Here immunoSEQ multiplex PCR was the method, and the copy in TCRdb shows in-frame clones only, minus some. Here the sample spans about 70,000 clones, roughly 94% being singletons. These data are taken from a study of technical replicates of blood from a few donors. Trimming at V came to 1 base and at J to 5 bases, leaving 11 bases not matched to a gene. From germline, CDR1 is SEHNR and CDR2 FQNEAQ (reference sequence). The CDR3 has 16 amino acids. Sequencing input: T cells isolated from PBMCs. The sequence came from a human donor in good health. This chain connects TRBV7-9 to TRBJ2-7; the match to TRBD2 covers 7 bases. The CDR3 sequence: CASSLGVGQGGNEQYF. The CDR3 DNA reads as TGTGCCAGCAGCTTAGGTGTAGGCCAGGGAGGGAACGAGCAGTACTTC.